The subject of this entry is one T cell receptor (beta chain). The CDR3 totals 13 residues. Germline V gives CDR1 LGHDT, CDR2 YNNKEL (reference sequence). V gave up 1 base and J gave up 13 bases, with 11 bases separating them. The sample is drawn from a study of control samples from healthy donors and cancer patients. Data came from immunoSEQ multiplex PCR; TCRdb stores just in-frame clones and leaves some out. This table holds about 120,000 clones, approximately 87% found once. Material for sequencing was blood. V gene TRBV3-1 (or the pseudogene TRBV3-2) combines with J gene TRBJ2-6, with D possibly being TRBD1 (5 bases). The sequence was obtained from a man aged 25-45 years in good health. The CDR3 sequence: CASSQGRGKVLTF. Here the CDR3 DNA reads TGTGCCAGCAGCCAAGGTAGGGGAAAGGTCCTGACTTTC.